This entry lists 14 T cell receptor beta chains sequenced from one sample in a study of T cell responses to AZD1222 COVID-19 vaccine listed by TCRdb under 2021. The intended sense of this specimen's time point label: about 28 days (+/-7) after the second vaccine dose. The library was made by the immunoSEQ multiplex PCR assay. The immuneACCESS repertoire file appears here via TCRdb, limited to in-frame rearrangements. These files lack a portion of the clones; in checked studies, under half of the deficit traces to unresolved V genes, and the cause of the others is not known. The sample data list 180,000 or so clones, and about 89% of these were observed just once. Under 2% of the sample lies in the top ten. The sequenced sample was peripheral blood, obtained 28 days after the second AZD1222 dose. These receptors all come from an adult who received the AZD1222 COVID-19 vaccine.

The genes are TRBV11-1 and TRBJ2-3; no clear D. V was trimmed by 4 bases and J by 2 bases, leaving 1 base between them. Germline V gene lookup returns CDR1 SGHAT and CDR2 FQDESV (reference sequence). This CDR3 comprises 11 residues. In DNA form, the CDR3 reads TGTGCCAGCAGCTCCACAGATACGCAGTATTTT. Amino acids: CASSSTDTQYF.

The rearrangement links TRBV4-1 to TRBJ2-3, with 9 bases that match TRBD1. Germline V gene lookup returns CDR1 MGHRA and CDR2 YSYEKL. The V gene end was trimmed by 4 bases and the J gene end by 3 bases; junction bases not matched to a gene: 8. This CDR3 contains 16 residues. CDR3 coding DNA: TGCGCCAGCAGCCTCCTGGACAGGGGAAGGACAGATACGCAGTATTTT. Translating gives CASSLLDRGRTDTQYF.

The V and J genes are TRBV27 and TRBJ2-7; weak D call: TRBD1 (5 bases). Per the germline V gene, CDR1 is MNHEY and CDR2 is SMNVEV (reference sequence). This CDR3 is built from 17 residues. Trimming removed 8 bases from V and 2 bases from J, with 25 bases in between. Here the CDR3 DNA reads TGTGCCAGCCTAACAGGCCTGCTAAATAACCAAACCTACGAGCAGTACTTC. Encoded protein: CASLTGLLNNQTYEQYF.

The J gene is TRBJ1-4, the V gene TRBV4-1; tentative D call: TRBD1 (5 bases). V was trimmed by 4 bases and J by 6 bases, leaving 12 bases between them. The CDR3 has 14 amino acids. CDR1 and CDR2 from the germline V gene are MGHRA and YSYEKL. As DNA, the CDR3 is TGCGCCAGCAGCCCCGAAGGAGGGGATGAAAAACTGTTTTTT. This encodes CASSPEGGDEKLFF.

This clone was recorded only once. V and J are TRBV5-6 and TRBJ1-2; possibly TRBD1 for D (6 bases). Germline V gene sequence: CDR1 SGHDT, CDR2 YYEEEE. This CDR3 comprises 15 residues. Between the trimmed V and J ends, which lost 4 bases and 4 bases, there was a span of 17 bases. The CDR3 sequence is CASSRDIQVGYGYTF. CDR3 bases: TGTGCCAGCAGCCGGGACATCCAAGTGGGCTATGGCTACACCTTC.

The rearrangement joins TRBV15 to TRBJ2-1; 12 bases are a match to TRBD2. Per germline, CDR1 LNHNV and CDR2 YYDKDF (reference sequence). V shed 5 bases, J shed 6 bases, and the junction held 8 bases outside the gene matches. The CDR3 sequence is 16 residues long. For the CDR3, the DNA is TGTGCCACCAGCTCCCGACTAGCGGGAGCGGGCAATGAGCAGTTCTTC. It specifies CATSSRLAGAGNEQFF.

CDR3 nucleotide sequence: TGTGCCAGCAGCCAAGCCCCGAGCCTAAAAGAGACCCAGTACTTC. Amino acids: CASSQAPSLKETQYF. The chain carries TRBV4-2 and TRBJ2-5; D gene unclear. The germline CDR1 and CDR2 sequences are LGHNA and YNFKEQ. The CDR3 is 15 residues long. The ends were cut back, 1 base at V and 3 bases at J, with 12 bases in the middle.

V usage is TRBV30 and J usage is TRBJ1-3, with D perhaps matching TRBD1 (5 bases). In germline, CDR1 is GTSNPN, CDR2 SVGIG (reference sequence). The V gene lost 0 bases and the J gene lost 2 bases, with 17 bases spanning the gap. The CDR3 length is 17 residues. The CDR3 DNA follows: TGTGCCTGGAGTGTGACTCGGACGTCGGGACCTGGAAACACCATATATTTT. Protein sequence: CAWSVTRTSGPGNTIYF.

This chain connects TRBV6-2 or TRBV6-3 to TRBJ2-7, with 11 bases fitting TRBD2. The CDR3 consists of 15 residues. After removal of 0 bases from V and 4 bases from J, the junction contained 2 bases not matched to a gene. The germline V gene has CDR1 MNHEY and CDR2 SVGEGT. The CDR3 DNA reads TGTGCCAGCAGTTACTCGGGACTAGCGGATTACGAGCAGTACTTC. Its translation: CASSYSGLADYEQYF.

The CDR3 loop reads CASSLGGHTEAFF. The CDR3 DNA follows: TGCGCCAGCAGCTTGGGCGGGCACACTGAAGCTTTCTTT. The chain joins TRBV5-1 to TRBJ1-1, with no clear D. This CDR3 has 13 amino acids. Germline V CDR1 and CDR2: SGHRS, YFSETQ. Deletions cut 0 bases from V and 3 bases from J, with 6 bases between.

This chain connects TRBV20-1 to TRBJ1-2; the D is unclear. In germline, CDR1 is DFQATT, CDR2 SNEGSKA (reference sequence). The germline V and J ends were trimmed by 3 bases and 0 bases, with 8 bases remaining between them. The CDR3 is made up of 13 amino acids. The CDR3 coding sequence is TGCAGTGCTAGTACCGGAGCTAACTATGGCTACACCTTC. It codes for CSASTGANYGYTF.

The chain employs TRBV14 and TRBJ2-7; D is ambiguous. The CDR3 has 12 amino acids. Germline CDR1 is SGHDN and CDR2 is FVKESK. Trimming pared 0 bases from V and 3 bases from J, leaving 3 bases between. CDR3 sequence: CASSQDRYEQYF. The CDR3 nucleotides read TGTGCCAGCAGCCAAGATCGCTACGAGCAGTACTTC.

A few counts support this clone. Other nucleotide sequences in the sample specify the same CDR3. The J gene is TRBJ1-2, the V gene TRBV19; 8 bases align to TRBD1. Germline assignment: CDR1 LNHDA and CDR2 SQIVND (reference sequence). The CDR3 is 14 residues long. J was trimmed by 3 bases and V by 6 bases; bases with no gene match: 6. CDR3: CASSPDRVDYGYTF. The CDR3 nucleotides read TGTGCCAGTAGCCCGGACAGGGTCGACTATGGCTACACCTTC.

The rearrangement joins TRBV5-4 to TRBJ2-5; D uncertain. The CDR3 is 12 amino acids. Germline CDR1 reads SGHNT; CDR2 reads YYREEE (reference sequence). Trimming took off 2 bases at V and 9 bases at J, with 11 bases between the two ends. CDR3 residues: CASSFGGGPQYF. CDR3 nucleotide sequence: TGTGCCAGCAGCTTTGGCGGCGGTCCCCAGTACTTC.